This TCR beta chain was documented in a study of vaccination and CD4 T cells after COVID-19. As for the study in general: Convalescent participants consisted of six males and four females, two being Hispanic.

Researchers used the Oncomine TCR Beta short-read assay to sequence DNA from cultured CD4+ T cells. Cultured CD4+ T cells yielded the extracted genomic DNA. TCRdb re-analysed the PCR reads in MiXCR, keeping a single row per CDR3 protein. The sample lists about 20,000 distinct CDR3 sequences, around 43% seen once, with 15% to 20% in the top ten. Comments on this clonotype: Antigen unknown.

Overall study results and limits: Early timepoints after natural infection were not analyzed in these convalescent patients.

The time point here: late sampling 161 to 241 days after vaccination in a few convalescent patients. This sample's treatment: approximately nine-day PBMC culture with coronavirus spike peptide pools or control peptides (ViraFEST assay). Wells contained 1.5 million to 2.5 million PBMCs each, and these were cultured with roughly 11 IU/ml IL-2 and 9 to 10 ug/ml peptide pools. The sequence derives from a human donor who had recovered from COVID-19. The source was CD4+ T cells from blood, cultured in vitro, collected about 7 months after SARS-CoV-2 vaccination.

The CDR3 is CASSFRQEETQYF. DNA for the CDR3: TGTGCCAGCAGCTTTCGGCAGGAAGAGACCCAGTACTTC. The chain combines TRBV7-9 with TRBJ2-5; unclear D gene. V shed 3 bases and J shed 3 bases, with 8 bases lying between them. Germline loops: CDR1 SEHNR, CDR2 FQNEAQ (reference sequence). The CDR3 length is 13 residues.